This entry features one T cell receptor beta chain sequence. The data were obtained in a study of blood T cell repertoires in COVID-19. The wider study: Spain, Italy and the United States supplied samples that represented acute and convalescent COVID-19. The analysed material was cDNA or gDNA that came from T cells, B-cell-depleted T cells, or PBMCs.

The CDR3 loop spans 17 amino acids. Germline lookup yields CDR1 SGDLS and CDR2 YYNGEE. J lost 12 bases, V lost 0 bases, and 12 bases had no gene match. The method was immunoSEQ multiplex PCR; TCRdb's version includes in-frame clones alone and lacks a portion of them. The sample consists of 30,000 to 45,000 clones, about 80% of them appearing once. The rearrangement joins TRBV9 to TRBJ2-1; TRBD2 aligns across 13 bases. Source material: peripheral blood. The clonotype comes from a man aged 55 to 70 with active COVID-19. The CDR3 reads CASSVGSIGTSGTGQFF. The CDR3 region has the DNA TGTGCCAGCAGCGTAGGTTCGATTGGGACTAGCGGGACTGGGCAGTTCTTC.